These 14 T cell receptor beta chains originate from one sample sequenced in a study of blood T cells in healthy people across ages. Combining a sample-barcoded 5' primer with a J-beta primer mix, a second PCR ran for about 6 to 11 cycles. TCRdb re-called the 5' RACE reads with MiXCR, one entry per CDR3 protein. The sample has 450,000 to 600,000 distinct CDR3 sequences, about 27% seen once. Another study also made use of these data, one on T cells of mothers and their children.

The sample consisted of blood. These receptor sequences come from a boy between 2 and 10 years old in good health.

This clonotype occurred a few times. The CDR3 loop reads CASSLEGADTGELFF. For the CDR3, the DNA is TGTGCCAGCAGCTTAGAGGGGGCAGACACCGGGGAGCTGTTTTTT. The gene calls are TRBV7-2 and TRBJ2-2, with TRBD1 matching over 7 bases. CDR3 size: 15 residues. Per germline, CDR1 SGHTA and CDR2 FQGNSA. V gave up 1 base and J gave up 3 bases; unmatched junction bases: 2. The entire variable domain, with the rest obtained from reference TRBV7-2 and TRBJ2-2, is as follows: GAGVSQSPSNKVTEKGKDVELRCDPISGHTALYWYRQSLGQGLEFLIYFQGNSAPDKSGLPSDRFSAERTGGSVSTLTIQRTQQEDSAVYLCASSLEGADTGELFFGEGSRLTVL.

This clonotype turned up a few times. This chain connects TRBV12-3 or TRBV12-4 to TRBJ1-1, with TRBD1 as a possible D gene (6 bases). Between the trimmed V and J ends, which lost 6 bases and 5 bases, there was a span of 25 bases. The CDR3 runs to 17 residues. CDR3 DNA: TGTGCCAGCAGCCTATCCTTCCTCAGGGGCGGGAAGACTGAAGCTTTCTTT. It yields the protein CASSLSFLRGGKTEAFF.

This clonotype was seen more than once but under ten times. The chain has TRBV3-1 and TRBJ2-6; TRBD1 might be the D (6 bases). The V gene lost 4 bases and the J gene lost 3 bases, with 10 bases spanning the gap. CDR1 is LGHDT, CDR2 YNNKEL, per germline (reference sequence). The CDR3 runs 15 residues. In DNA form, the CDR3 reads TGTGCCAGCAGCCCGTACAGGGATGGGGCCAACGTCCTGACTTTC. It codes for CASSPYRDGANVLTF.

CDR3 in amino acids: CASIGNQETQYF. The CDR3 DNA follows: TGTGCCAGCATCGGCAACCAAGAGACCCAGTACTTC. The chain has TRBV7-9 and TRBJ2-5; D unresolved. The germline CDR1 and CDR2 sequences are SEHNR and FQNEAQ (reference sequence). The CDR3 totals 12 residues. The germline V and J ends were trimmed by 7 bases and 0 bases, with 6 bases remaining between them.

This clonotype was seen a handful of times. The chain has TRBV4-3 and TRBJ2-5; possibly TRBD1 for D (6 bases). Germline CDR1 is LGHNA and CDR2 is YSLEER. CDR3 size: 19 residues. The V end was cut by 0 bases, the J end by 2 bases, with 22 bases between. The CDR3 loop reads CASSQDLFLQGPQQETQYF. The CDR3 nucleotides are TGCGCCAGCAGCCAAGATCTATTCCTACAGGGCCCTCAGCAAGAGACCCAGTACTTC.

This clonotype has just a few counts. V and J are TRBV6-5 and TRBJ2-3; 9 bases are a match to TRBD2. Germline V CDR1 and CDR2: MNHEY, SVGAGI. V lost 5 bases to trimming and J lost 4 bases; unmatched junction nucleotides: 4. CDR3 length equals 14 residues. CDR3 coding DNA: TGTGCCAGCAGTCCAGTAGCGGGAGCAGATACGCAGTATTTT. The encoded protein is CASSPVAGADTQYF.

The rearrangement uses TRBV4-3 and TRBJ2-1, with 8 bases matching TRBD1. Germline V gene lookup returns CDR1 LGHNA and CDR2 YSLEER. CDR3 length: 14 residues. Trimming cost V 6 bases and J 7 bases; bases outside gene matches: 8. The CDR3 DNA is TGCGCCAGCAGTCCTGGGACAGGCTCTAATGAGCAGTTCTTC. Protein: CASSPGTGSNEQFF.

This clonotype was seen a few times. This sequence joins TRBV25-1 and TRBJ2-7, with 10 bases identical to TRBD1. Trimming at V came to 5 bases and at J to 6 bases, leaving 10 bases not matched to a gene. CDR1 MGHDK and CDR2 SYGVNS come from the germline V gene. CDR3 size: 15 residues. As DNA, the CDR3 is TGTGCCAGCAGTACCGGGACAGGGGCGAGGGGCGAGCAGTACTTC. The encoded protein is CASSTGTGARGEQYF.

This clonotype was recorded many times. V usage is TRBV12-3 or TRBV12-4 and J usage is TRBJ2-3; D not resolved. The V gene lost 1 base and the J gene lost 2 bases, with 4 bases spanning the gap. The CDR3 has 13 residues. The CDR3 is CASSLGLTDTQYF. The DNA of the CDR3 is TGTGCCAGCAGTTTAGGACTCACAGATACGCAGTATTTT.

The chain employs TRBV18 and TRBJ2-5; TRBD1 is a possible D gene (6 bases). In germline, CDR1 is KGHSH, CDR2 LQKENI. There are 14 residues in the CDR3. Trimming left V 1 base short and J 3 bases short, with 9 bases between. CDR3 nucleotide sequence: TGTGCCAGCTCACCACGCTCAGGGGAAGAGACCCAGTACTTC. Its protein product is CASSPRSGEETQYF.

The chain links TRBV30 to TRBJ2-1; 8 bases fit TRBD2. Germline values: CDR1 GTSNPN, CDR2 SVGIG (reference sequence). CDR3 length equals 16 residues. Trimming cost V 3 bases and J 11 bases; bases outside gene matches: 18. The CDR3 DNA is TGTGCCTGGAGCCTCCCCGGGACTAGGGCGGGTAGGAAGCAGTTCTTC. The encoded protein is CAWSLPGTRAGRKQFF.

This chain links TRBV12-3 or TRBV12-4 with TRBJ1-1; TRBD1 might be the D (5 bases). The CDR3 length is 14 residues. V was pared by 3 bases and J by 11 bases, with 19 bases between. The DNA of the CDR3 is TGTGCCAGCAGTTTGGCCTCGGACACCCTACGGGCTTTCTTT. Amino acids: CASSLASDTLRAFF.

The chain joins TRBV7-9 to TRBJ1-1; the D gene is possibly TRBD1 (6 bases). The CDR3 has 12 residues. The V end lost 4 bases, the J end lost 3 bases, and 6 bases lay between the germline ends. In germline, CDR1 is SEHNR, CDR2 FQNEAQ (reference sequence). CDR3: CASSYRDTEAFF. The CDR3 nucleotides are TGTGCCAGCAGCTACAGGGACACTGAAGCTTTCTTT.

This chain links TRBV7-9 with TRBJ2-5; D could derive from TRBD1 or TRBD2 (5 bases each). This CDR3 has 14 amino acids. V was pared by 1 base and J by 3 bases, with 9 bases between. Germline V gene lookup returns CDR1 SEHNR and CDR2 FQNEAQ (reference sequence). Here the CDR3 reads CASSLGVGEETQYF. CDR3 in DNA: TGTGCCAGCAGCTTAGGAGTGGGGGAAGAGACCCAGTACTTC.